This T cell receptor (beta chain) was profiled in a study of identical twins. This clonotype was counted a few times. Its antigen is not known. Study results and limitations: Partly confounded zero-insertion analyses could result from invariant MAIT and iNKT cells.

Via MiXCR, TCRdb re-called the 5' RACE reads, giving one row per CDR3 protein. The table records 200,000 to 250,000 distinct CDR3 sequences, around 8% of them present only once. Separately, the same data were catalogued under a study of yellow fever vaccine responses in identical twins.

The origin of this receptor is a woman under 30 in good health. Specimen: memory (CD45RO+) T cells sorted from blood.

The CDR3 spells CASRETGGRNEQYF. The CDR3 DNA reads as TGTGCCAGCAGGGAGACAGGGGGGCGCAACGAGCAGTACTTC. V gene TRBV7-9 combines with J gene TRBJ2-7; TRBD1 aligns across 9 bases. CDR3 size: 14 residues. Per germline, CDR1 SEHNR and CDR2 FQNEAQ (reference sequence). Unmatched junction bases numbered 8, after V lost 6 bases and J lost 5 bases.